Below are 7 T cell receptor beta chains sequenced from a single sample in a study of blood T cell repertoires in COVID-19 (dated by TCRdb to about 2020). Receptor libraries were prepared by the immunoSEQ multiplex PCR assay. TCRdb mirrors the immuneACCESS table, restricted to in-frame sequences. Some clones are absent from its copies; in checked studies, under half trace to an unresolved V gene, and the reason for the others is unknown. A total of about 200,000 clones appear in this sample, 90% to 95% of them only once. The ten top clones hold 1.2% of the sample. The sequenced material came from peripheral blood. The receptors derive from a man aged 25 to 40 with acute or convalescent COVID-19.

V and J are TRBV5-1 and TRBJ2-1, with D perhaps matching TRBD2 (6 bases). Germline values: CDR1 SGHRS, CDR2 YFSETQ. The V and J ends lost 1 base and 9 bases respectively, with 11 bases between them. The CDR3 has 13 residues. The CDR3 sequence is CASSLSEGREQFF. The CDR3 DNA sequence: TGCGCCAGCAGCTTGTCGGAGGGTCGTGAGCAGTTCTTC.

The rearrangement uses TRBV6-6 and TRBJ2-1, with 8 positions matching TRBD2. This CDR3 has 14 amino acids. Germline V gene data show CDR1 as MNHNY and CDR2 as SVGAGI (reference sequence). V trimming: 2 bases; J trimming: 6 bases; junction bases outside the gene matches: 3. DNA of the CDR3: TGTGCCAGCAGTTACGGCGGGAGGCGCAATGAGCAGTTCTTC. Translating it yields CASSYGGRRNEQFF.

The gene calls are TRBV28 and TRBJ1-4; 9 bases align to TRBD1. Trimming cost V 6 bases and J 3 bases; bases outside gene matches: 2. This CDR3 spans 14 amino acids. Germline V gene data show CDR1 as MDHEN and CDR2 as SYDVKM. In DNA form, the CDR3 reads TGTGCCAGCAGAAGACAGGGGGCTAATGAAAAACTGTTTTTT. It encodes CASRRQGANEKLFF.

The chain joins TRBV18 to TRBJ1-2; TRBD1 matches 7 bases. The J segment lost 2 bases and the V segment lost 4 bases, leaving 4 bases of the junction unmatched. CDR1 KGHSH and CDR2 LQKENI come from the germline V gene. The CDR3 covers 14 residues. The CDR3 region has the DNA TGTGCCAGCTCACGTGACAGGGCCAACTATGGCTACACCTTC. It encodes CASSRDRANYGYTF.

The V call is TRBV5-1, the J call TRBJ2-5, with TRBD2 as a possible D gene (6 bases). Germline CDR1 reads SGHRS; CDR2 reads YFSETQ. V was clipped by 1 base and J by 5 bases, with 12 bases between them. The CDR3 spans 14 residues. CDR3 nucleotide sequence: TGCGCCAGCAGCTTGTGGCGGGGTCCGGAGACCCAGTACTTC. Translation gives CASSLWRGPETQYF. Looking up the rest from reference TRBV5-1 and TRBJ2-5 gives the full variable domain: KAGVTQTPRYLIKTRGQQVTLSCSPISGHRSVSWYQQTPGQGLQFLFEYFSETQRNKGNFPGRFSGRQFSNSRSEMNVSTLELGDSALYLCASSLWRGPETQYFGPGTRLLVL.

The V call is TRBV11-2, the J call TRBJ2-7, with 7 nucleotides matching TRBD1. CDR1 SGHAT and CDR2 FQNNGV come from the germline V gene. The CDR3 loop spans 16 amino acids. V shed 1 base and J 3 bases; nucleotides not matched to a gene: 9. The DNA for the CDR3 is TGTGCCAGCAGCTTAGTGGTATCGGGACAGTACTACGAGCAGTACTTC. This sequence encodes CASSLVVSGQYYEQYF.

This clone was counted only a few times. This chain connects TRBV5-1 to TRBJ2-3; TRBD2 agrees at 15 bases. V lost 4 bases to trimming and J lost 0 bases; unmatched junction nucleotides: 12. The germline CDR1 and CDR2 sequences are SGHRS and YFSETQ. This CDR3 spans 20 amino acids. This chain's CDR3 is CASSPGLAGGVAISTDTQYF. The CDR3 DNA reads TGCGCCAGCAGCCCAGGACTAGCGGGGGGGGTCGCTATCAGCACAGATACGCAGTATTTT.